The 3 T cell receptor beta chains below come from one sample, sequenced in a study of blood T cell repertoires in COVID-19. Method: immunoSEQ multiplex PCR; TCRdb's copy keeps in-frame clones and lacks some. The table lists 150,000 or so clones, 84% of them singletons. Source material: peripheral blood. The source of these receptors is a woman aged 45-65 years in a cohort sampled during active or convalescent COVID-19.

The chain links TRBV6-5 to TRBJ2-2, with D possibly being TRBD2 (5 bases). V lost 9 bases and J 8 bases, leaving 19 bases between the germline ends. CDR3 size: 14 residues. Germline V gene data show CDR1 as MNHEY and CDR2 as SVGAGI. CDR3 in amino acids: CASGPGPRTGELFF. CDR3 nucleotides: TGTGCCAGTGGGCCTGGACCGAGGACTGGGGAGCTGTTTTTT.

The V gene is TRBV24-1, the J gene TRBJ2-2; possibly TRBD1 for D (5 bases). The CDR3 is 13 residues long. V lost 7 bases and J 7 bases, leaving 12 bases between the germline ends. Per germline, CDR1 KGHDR and CDR2 SFDVKD. The CDR3: CATRGQGGGELFF. CDR3 bases: TGTGCCACCAGGGGTCAGGGCGGCGGGGAGCTGTTTTTT.

This clone was counted a few times. V usage is TRBV7-3 and J usage is TRBJ1-1; TRBD1 matches 9 bases. The length of the CDR3 is 15 residues. The junction had 11 bases not matched to a gene; V was cut back by 5 bases and J by 7 bases. In germline, CDR1 is SGHTA, CDR2 FQGTGA. CDR3 nucleotide sequence: TGTGCCAGCAGCCCGACAACAGGGGGCGCGGGTGAAGCTTTCTTT. It codes for CASSPTTGGAGEAFF. Filled out from reference TRBV7-3 and TRBJ1-1, the complete variable domain reads GAGVSQTPSNKVTEKGKYVELRCDPISGHTALYWYRQSLGQGPEFLIYFQGTGAADDSGLPNDRFFAVRPEGSVSTLKIQRTERGDSAVYLCASSPTTGGAGEAFFGQGTRLTVV.